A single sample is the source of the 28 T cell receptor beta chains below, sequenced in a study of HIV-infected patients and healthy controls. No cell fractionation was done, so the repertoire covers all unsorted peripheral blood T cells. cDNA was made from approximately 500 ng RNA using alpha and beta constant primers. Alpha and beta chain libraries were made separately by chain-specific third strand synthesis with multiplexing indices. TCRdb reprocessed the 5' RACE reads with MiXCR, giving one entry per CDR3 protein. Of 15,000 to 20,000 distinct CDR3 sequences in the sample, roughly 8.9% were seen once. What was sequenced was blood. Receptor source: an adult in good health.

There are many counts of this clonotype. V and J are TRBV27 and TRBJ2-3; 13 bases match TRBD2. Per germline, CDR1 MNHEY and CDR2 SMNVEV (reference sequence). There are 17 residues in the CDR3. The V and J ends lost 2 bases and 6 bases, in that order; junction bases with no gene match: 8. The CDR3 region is CASSLGGLAGAVDTQYF. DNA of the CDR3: TGTGCCAGCAGTTTAGGTGGACTAGCGGGGGCTGTGGATACGCAGTATTTT.

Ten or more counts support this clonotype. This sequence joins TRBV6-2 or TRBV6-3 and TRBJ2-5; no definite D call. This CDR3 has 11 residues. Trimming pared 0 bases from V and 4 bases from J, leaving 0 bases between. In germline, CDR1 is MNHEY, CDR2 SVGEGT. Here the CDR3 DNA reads TGTGCCAGCAGTTACTCAGAGACCCAGTACTTC. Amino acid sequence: CASSYSETQYF.

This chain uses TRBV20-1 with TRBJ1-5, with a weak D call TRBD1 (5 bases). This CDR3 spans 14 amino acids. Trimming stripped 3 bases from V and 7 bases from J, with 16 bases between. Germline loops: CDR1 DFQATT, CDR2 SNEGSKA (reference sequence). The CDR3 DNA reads TGCAGTGCTAGGTATGGGGCCCCAGGGCAGCCCCAGCATTTT. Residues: CSARYGAPGQPQHF.

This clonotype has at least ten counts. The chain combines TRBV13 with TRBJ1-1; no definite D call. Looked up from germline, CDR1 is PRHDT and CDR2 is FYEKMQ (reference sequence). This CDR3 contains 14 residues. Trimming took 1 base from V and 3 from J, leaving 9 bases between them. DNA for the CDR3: TGTGCCAGCAGCTTAGCCCCTACTTACACTGAAGCTTTCTTT. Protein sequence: CASSLAPTYTEAFF.

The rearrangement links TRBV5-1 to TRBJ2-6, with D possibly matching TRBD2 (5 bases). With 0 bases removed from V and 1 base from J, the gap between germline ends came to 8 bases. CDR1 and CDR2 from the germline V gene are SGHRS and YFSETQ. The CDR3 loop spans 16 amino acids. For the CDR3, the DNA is TGCGCCAGCAGCTTGGATCGGGGATCTGGGGCCAACGTCCTGACTTTC. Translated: CASSLDRGSGANVLTF.

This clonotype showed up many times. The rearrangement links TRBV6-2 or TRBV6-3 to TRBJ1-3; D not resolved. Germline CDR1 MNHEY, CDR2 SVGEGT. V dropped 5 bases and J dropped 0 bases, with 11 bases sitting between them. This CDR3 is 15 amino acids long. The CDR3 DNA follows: TGTGCCAGCAGTACCCCGAGACGCTCTGGAAACACCATATATTTT. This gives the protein CASSTPRRSGNTIYF.

The CDR3 DNA is TGTGCCAGTAGTAAATCCACAGGGGTATTAGGTAATCAGCCCCAGCATTTT. Encoded protein: CASSKSTGVLGNQPQHF. V usage is TRBV19 and J usage is TRBJ1-5, with 7 positions matching TRBD1. CDR3 length: 17 amino acids. The J segment lost 4 bases and the V segment lost 4 bases, leaving 13 bases of the junction unmatched. The germline CDR1 and CDR2 sequences are LNHDA and SQIVND (reference sequence). The whole variable domain, remainder taken from reference TRBV19 and TRBJ1-5, is DGGITQSPKYLFRKEGQNVTLSCEQNLNHDAMYWYRQDPGQGLRLIYYSQIVNDFQKGDIAEGYSVSREKKESFPLTVTSAQKNPTAFYLCASSKSTGVLGNQPQHFGDGTRLSIL.

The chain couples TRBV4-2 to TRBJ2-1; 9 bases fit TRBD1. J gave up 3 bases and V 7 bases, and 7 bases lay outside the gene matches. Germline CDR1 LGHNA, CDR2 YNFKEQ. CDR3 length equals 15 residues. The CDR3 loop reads CASNGPGQGYNEQFF. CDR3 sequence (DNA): TGTGCCAGCAATGGACCGGGACAGGGCTACAATGAGCAGTTCTTC.

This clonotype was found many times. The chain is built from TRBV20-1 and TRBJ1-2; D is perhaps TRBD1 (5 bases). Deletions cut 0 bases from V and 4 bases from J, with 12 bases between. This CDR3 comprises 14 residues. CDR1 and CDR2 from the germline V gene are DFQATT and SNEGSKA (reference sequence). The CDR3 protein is CSARDPGTAYGYTF. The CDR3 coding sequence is TGCAGTGCTAGAGATCCCGGGACGGCCTATGGCTACACCTTC.

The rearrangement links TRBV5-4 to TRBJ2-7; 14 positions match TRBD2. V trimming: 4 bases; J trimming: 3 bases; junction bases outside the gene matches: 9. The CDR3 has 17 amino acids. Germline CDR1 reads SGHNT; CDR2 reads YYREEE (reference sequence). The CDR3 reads CASSPKIGLAGGYEQYF. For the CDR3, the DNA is TGTGCCAGCAGCCCTAAAATCGGACTAGCGGGGGGCTACGAGCAGTACTTC.

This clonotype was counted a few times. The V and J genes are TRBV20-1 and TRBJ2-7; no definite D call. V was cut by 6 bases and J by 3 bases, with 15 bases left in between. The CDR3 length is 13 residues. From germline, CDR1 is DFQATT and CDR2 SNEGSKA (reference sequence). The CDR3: CSAPAPTGYEQYF. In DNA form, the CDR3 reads TGCAGTGCCCCTGCCCCGACTGGCTACGAGCAGTACTTC.

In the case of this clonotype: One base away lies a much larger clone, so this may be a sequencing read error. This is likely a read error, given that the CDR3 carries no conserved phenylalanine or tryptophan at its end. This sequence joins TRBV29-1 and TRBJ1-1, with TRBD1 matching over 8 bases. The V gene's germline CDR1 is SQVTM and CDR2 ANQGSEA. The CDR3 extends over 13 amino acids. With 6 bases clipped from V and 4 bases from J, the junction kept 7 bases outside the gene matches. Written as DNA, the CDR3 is TGCAGCGTGGCAGGACAGGGACCCACTGAAGCTTTCATT. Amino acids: CSVAGQGPTEAFI.

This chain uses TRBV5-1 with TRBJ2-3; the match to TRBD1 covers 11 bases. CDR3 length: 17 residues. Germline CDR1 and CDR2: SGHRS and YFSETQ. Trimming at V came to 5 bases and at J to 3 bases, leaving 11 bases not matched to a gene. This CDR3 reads CASRSRDRGTLTDTQYF. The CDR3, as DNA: TGCGCCAGCAGGTCCCGGGACAGGGGGACGCTAACAGATACGCAGTATTTT.

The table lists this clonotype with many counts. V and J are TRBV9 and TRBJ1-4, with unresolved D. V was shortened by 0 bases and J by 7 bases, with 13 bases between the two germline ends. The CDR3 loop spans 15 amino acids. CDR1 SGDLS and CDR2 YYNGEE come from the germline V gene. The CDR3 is CASSVAPTTGEKLFF. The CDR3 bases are TGTGCCAGCAGCGTAGCTCCAACCACGGGTGAAAAACTGTTTTTT. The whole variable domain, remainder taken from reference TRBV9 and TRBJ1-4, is DSGVTQTPKHLITATGQRVTLRCSPRSGDLSVYWYQQSLDQGLQFLIQYYNGEERAKGNILERFSAQQFPDLHSELNLSSLELGDSALYFCASSVAPTTGEKLFFGSGTQLSVL.

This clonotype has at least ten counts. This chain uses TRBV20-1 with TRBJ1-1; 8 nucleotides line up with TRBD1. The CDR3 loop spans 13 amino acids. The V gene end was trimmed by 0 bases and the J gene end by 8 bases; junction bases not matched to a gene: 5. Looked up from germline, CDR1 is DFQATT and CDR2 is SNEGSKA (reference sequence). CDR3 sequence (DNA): TGCAGTGCTAGAGACGCAGGGGGCGTGGAAGCTTTCTTT. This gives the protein CSARDAGGVEAFF.

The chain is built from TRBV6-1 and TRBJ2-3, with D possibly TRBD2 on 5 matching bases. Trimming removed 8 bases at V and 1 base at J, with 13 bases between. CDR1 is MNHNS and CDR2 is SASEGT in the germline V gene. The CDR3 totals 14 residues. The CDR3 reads CASGSGYRTDTQYF. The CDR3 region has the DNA TGTGCCAGCGGGTCGGGATACCGCACAGATACGCAGTATTTT.

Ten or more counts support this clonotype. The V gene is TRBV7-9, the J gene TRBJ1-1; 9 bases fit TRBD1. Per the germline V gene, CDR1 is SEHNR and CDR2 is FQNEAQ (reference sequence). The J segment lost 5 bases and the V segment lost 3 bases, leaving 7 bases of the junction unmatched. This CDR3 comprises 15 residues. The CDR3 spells CASSLGDRDNTEAFF. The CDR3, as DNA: TGTGCCAGCAGCTTGGGGGACAGGGATAATACTGAAGCTTTCTTT.

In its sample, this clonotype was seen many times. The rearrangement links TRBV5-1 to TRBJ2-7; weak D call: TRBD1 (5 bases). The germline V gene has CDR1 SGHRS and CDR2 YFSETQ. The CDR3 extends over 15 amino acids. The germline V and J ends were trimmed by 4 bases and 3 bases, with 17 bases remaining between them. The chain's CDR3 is CASSLGTGLRYEQYF. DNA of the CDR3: TGCGCCAGCAGCCTAGGAACAGGTCTCCGCTACGAGCAGTACTTC.

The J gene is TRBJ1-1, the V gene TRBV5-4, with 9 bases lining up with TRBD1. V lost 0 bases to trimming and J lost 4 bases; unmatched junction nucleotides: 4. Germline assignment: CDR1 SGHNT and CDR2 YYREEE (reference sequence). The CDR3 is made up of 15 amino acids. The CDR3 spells CASSLARDRATEAFF. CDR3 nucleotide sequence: TGTGCCAGCAGCTTGGCGCGGGACAGGGCCACTGAAGCTTTCTTT.

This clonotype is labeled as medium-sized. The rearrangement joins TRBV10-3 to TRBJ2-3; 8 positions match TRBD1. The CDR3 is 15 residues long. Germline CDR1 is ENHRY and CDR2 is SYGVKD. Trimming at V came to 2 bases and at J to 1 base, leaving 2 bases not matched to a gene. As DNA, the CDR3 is TGTGCCATCAGTGAGACGACAGGGGGCACAGATACGCAGTATTTT. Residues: CAISETTGGTDTQYF.

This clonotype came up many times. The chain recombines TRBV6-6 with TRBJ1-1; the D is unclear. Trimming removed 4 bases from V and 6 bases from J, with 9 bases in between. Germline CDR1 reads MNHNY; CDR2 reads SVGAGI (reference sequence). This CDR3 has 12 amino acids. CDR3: CASSSDGPEAFF. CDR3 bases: TGTGCCAGCAGTTCGGACGGACCTGAAGCTTTCTTT.

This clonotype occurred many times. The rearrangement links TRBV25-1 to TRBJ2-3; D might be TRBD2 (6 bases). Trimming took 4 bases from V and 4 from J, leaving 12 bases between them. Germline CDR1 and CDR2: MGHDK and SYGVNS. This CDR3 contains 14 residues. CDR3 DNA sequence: TGTGCCAGCAGTGGGACTACCAAACCAGATACGCAGTATTTT. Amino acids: CASSGTTKPDTQYF.

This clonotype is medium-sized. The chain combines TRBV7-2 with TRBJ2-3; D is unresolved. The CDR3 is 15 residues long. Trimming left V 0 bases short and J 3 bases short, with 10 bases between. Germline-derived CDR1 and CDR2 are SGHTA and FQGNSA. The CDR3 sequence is CASSLASPQTDTQYF. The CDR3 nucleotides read TGTGCCAGCAGCTTAGCGTCGCCCCAGACAGATACGCAGTATTTT.

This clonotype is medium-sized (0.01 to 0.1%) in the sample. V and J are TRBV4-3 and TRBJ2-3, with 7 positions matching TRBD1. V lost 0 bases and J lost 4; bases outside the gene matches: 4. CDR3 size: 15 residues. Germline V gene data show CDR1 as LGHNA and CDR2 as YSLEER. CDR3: CASSQERTGPDTQYF. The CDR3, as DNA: TGCGCCAGCAGCCAAGAGAGGACAGGTCCAGATACGCAGTATTTT.

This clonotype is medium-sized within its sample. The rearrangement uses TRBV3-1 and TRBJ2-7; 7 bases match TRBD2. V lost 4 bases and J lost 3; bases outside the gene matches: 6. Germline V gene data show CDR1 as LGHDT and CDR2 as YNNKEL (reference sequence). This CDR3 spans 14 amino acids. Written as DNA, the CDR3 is TGTGCCAGCAGCCGAGGACTAGGAGACTACGAGCAGTACTTC. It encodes CASSRGLGDYEQYF.

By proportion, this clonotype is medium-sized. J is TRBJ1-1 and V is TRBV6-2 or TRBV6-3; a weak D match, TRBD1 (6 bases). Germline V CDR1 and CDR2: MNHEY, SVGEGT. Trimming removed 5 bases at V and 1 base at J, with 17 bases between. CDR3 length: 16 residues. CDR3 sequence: CASSADPGATNTEAFF. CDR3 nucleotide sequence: TGTGCCAGCAGTGCGGACCCAGGGGCGACGAACACTGAAGCTTTCTTT.

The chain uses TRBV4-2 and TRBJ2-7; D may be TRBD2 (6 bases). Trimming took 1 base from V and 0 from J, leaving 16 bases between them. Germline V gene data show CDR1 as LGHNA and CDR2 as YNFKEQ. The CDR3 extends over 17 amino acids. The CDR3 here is CASSQAEGLRSSYEQYF. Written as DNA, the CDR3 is TGTGCCAGCAGCCAAGCAGAGGGACTCCGAAGCTCCTACGAGCAGTACTTC.

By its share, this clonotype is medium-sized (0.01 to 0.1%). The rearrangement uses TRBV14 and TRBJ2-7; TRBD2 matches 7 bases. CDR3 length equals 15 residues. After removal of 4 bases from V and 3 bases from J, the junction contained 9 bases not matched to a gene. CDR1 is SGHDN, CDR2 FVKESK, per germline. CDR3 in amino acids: CASSRTSEPFYEQYF. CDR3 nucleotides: TGTGCCAGCAGCCGCACTAGCGAGCCGTTCTACGAGCAGTACTTC.